A single sample is the source of the 23 T cell receptor beta chains below, sequenced in a study of T-cell memory formation after mild COVID-19. TCRdb reanalysed the 5' RACE reads using MiXCR and keeps one entry per CDR3 protein. The sample contains approximately 500,000 distinct CDR3 sequences, approximately 23% of which appear only once. The sequencing input was PBMCs or a T cell subset sorted from them (not recorded which). The receptors here all came from an adult woman who had mild COVID-19 (a few samples of this study predate the infection). Cell type and time point are not known.

This clonotype turned up a few times. The chain has TRBV29-1 and TRBJ2-2; the match to TRBD1 covers 7 bases. Germline CDR1 SQVTM, CDR2 ANQGSEA. Unmatched junction bases numbered 3, after V lost 5 bases and J lost 0 bases. CDR3 size: 14 residues. Here the CDR3 reads CSVRDRTNTGELFF. CDR3 nucleotides: TGCAGCGTTAGGGACAGAACGAACACCGGGGAGCTGTTTTTT.

The chain has TRBV10-3 and TRBJ1-1; maybe TRBD1 (5 bases). The CDR3 extends over 15 amino acids. V shed 7 bases and J shed 1 base, with 16 bases lying between them. In germline, CDR1 is ENHRY, CDR2 SYGVKD. The CDR3 region is CAINAGRVGNTEAFF. CDR3 DNA sequence: TGTGCCATCAACGCCGGCAGGGTTGGGAACACTGAAGCTTTCTTT.

The gene calls are TRBV20-1 and TRBJ2-7; no definite D call. The CDR3 is 13 amino acids. V was clipped by 1 base and J by 6 bases, with 13 bases between them. The germline CDR1 and CDR2 sequences are DFQATT and SNEGSKA (reference sequence). DNA for the CDR3: TGCAGTGCTAGAGGGTTCCCGGGCGGCGAGCAGTACTTC. It encodes CSARGFPGGEQYF.

The chain is built from TRBV18 and TRBJ2-5; D gene unclear. This CDR3 contains 15 residues. Germline lookup yields CDR1 KGHSH and CDR2 LQKENI. V was cut by 0 bases and J by 2 bases, with 10 bases left in between. The chain's CDR3 is CASSPPLPIQETQYF. The CDR3 nucleotides read TGTGCCAGCTCACCACCGCTTCCGATACAAGAGACCCAGTACTTC.

This chain connects TRBV19 to TRBJ2-1; 8 positions agree with TRBD2. The ends lost 10 bases at V and 5 bases at J; junction bases unmatched: 13. The germline V gene has CDR1 LNHDA and CDR2 SQIVND (reference sequence). This CDR3 is 15 amino acids long. The CDR3 coding sequence is TGTGCCACCAGGGCCTTCGCGGGAGGAAACAATGAGCAGTTCTTC. Encoded protein: CATRAFAGGNNEQFF.

This clonotype was counted only a few times. V is TRBV4-1 and J is TRBJ1-5; no clear D gene. The CDR3 has 17 amino acids. Germline-derived CDR1 and CDR2 are MGHRA and YSYEKL. V was cut by 0 bases and J by 5 bases, with 17 bases left in between. CDR3 sequence reads: CASSQDPSRLFHQPQHF. For the CDR3, the DNA is TGCGCCAGCAGCCAAGATCCCTCGCGTTTATTCCATCAGCCCCAGCATTTT.

V and J are TRBV28 and TRBJ1-1; TRBD1 matches 12 bases. This CDR3 is built from 16 residues. The V segment lost 4 bases and the J segment 4 bases; nucleotides outside the gene matches: 7. Germline V CDR1 and CDR2: MDHEN, SYDVKM. The CDR3, as DNA: TGTGCCAGCAGTTCACCCCCGGGACAGGGGGCCACTGAAGCTTTCTTT. Protein product: CASSSPPGQGATEAFF.

This clonotype was counted between two and nine times. This chain uses TRBV24-1 with TRBJ2-1; D gene ambiguous. The V and J ends lost 7 bases and 7 bases respectively, with 7 bases between them. The CDR3 sequence is 11 residues long. Germline CDR1 is KGHDR and CDR2 is SFDVKD. The chain's CDR3 is CATRGWNEQFF. CDR3 in DNA: TGTGCCACCAGGGGTTGGAATGAGCAGTTCTTC.

This clonotype showed up just a few times. V gene TRBV4-1 combines with J gene TRBJ2-3; D is possibly TRBD2 (5 bases). Trimming stripped 4 bases from V and 1 base from J, with 18 bases between. CDR1 is MGHRA and CDR2 is YSYEKL in the germline V gene. This CDR3 region has 17 residues. The CDR3 protein is CASSPGDPVAGTDTQYF. DNA of the CDR3: TGCGCCAGCAGCCCCGGGGATCCCGTTGCGGGCACAGATACGCAGTATTTT.

This clonotype was seen at least ten times. This chain joins TRBV20-1 and TRBJ1-1; the D gene is possibly TRBD1 (5 bases). With 6 bases removed from V and 3 bases from J, the gap between germline ends came to 14 bases. The CDR3 is 13 amino acids. Looked up from germline, CDR1 is DFQATT and CDR2 is SNEGSKA (reference sequence). In DNA form, the CDR3 reads TGCAGTGCGCCCCGGGGGATGGACACTGAAGCTTTCTTT. As protein: CSAPRGMDTEAFF.

This clonotype was counted only a few times. J is TRBJ1-1 and V is TRBV29-1; D call uncertain. The V gene lost 6 bases and the J gene lost 0 bases, with 8 bases spanning the gap. Germline V lookup: CDR1 SQVTM, CDR2 ANQGSEA. This CDR3 comprises 12 residues. The CDR3 region is CSVSGMNTEAFF. CDR3 DNA sequence: TGCAGCGTGTCAGGTATGAACACTGAAGCTTTCTTT.

This clonotype was seen at least ten times. This chain links TRBV3-1 with TRBJ1-2; 7 nucleotides line up with TRBD1. V lost 4 bases to trimming and J lost 3 bases; unmatched junction nucleotides: 2. CDR3 length equals 13 residues. From germline, CDR1 is LGHDT and CDR2 YNNKEL (reference sequence). CDR3 bases: TGTGCCAGCAGCCGGGACAGTTACTATGGCTACACCTTC. Translating it yields CASSRDSYYGYTF.

The chain has TRBV11-2 and TRBJ1-5; D possibly corresponds to TRBD1 (5 bases). This CDR3 has 13 amino acids. V was cut by 1 base and J by 5 bases, with 6 bases left in between. Germline loops: CDR1 SGHAT, CDR2 FQNNGV. The CDR3 nucleotides read TGTGCCAGCAGCTTAGGGGACGATCAGCCCCAGCATTTT. It yields the protein CASSLGDDQPQHF.

J is TRBJ2-7 and V is TRBV4-3; a possible D gene is TRBD1 (7 bases). CDR3 length equals 16 residues. V lost 0 bases, J lost 1 base, and 13 bases lay in between. Germline CDR1 is LGHNA and CDR2 is YSLEER. The CDR3 DNA reads TGCGCCAGCAGCCAAGAGACCCAGGGGGGATCCTACGAGCAGTACTTC. It is translated as CASSQETQGGSYEQYF.

This clonotype was counted once. V is TRBV7-9 and J is TRBJ1-1; tentatively, D is TRBD1 (6 bases). V lost 5 bases to trimming and J lost 5 bases, with 18 bases between them. Germline CDR1 SEHNR, CDR2 FQNEAQ (reference sequence). The CDR3 loop spans 15 amino acids. The CDR3 here is CASSPSLGGSTEAFF. Here the CDR3 DNA reads TGTGCCAGCAGCCCGTCGTTGGGGGGCTCGACTGAAGCTTTCTTT.

The chain has TRBV6-5 and TRBJ2-1; TRBD1 matches 9 bases. V lost 0 bases and J lost 9; bases outside the gene matches: 6. Germline CDR1 is MNHEY and CDR2 is SVGAGI. CDR3 length equals 15 residues. The chain's CDR3 is CASSYSDRGGSEQFF. CDR3 nucleotides: TGTGCCAGCAGTTACTCGGACAGGGGAGGGAGTGAGCAGTTCTTC.

V usage is TRBV12-3 or TRBV12-4 and J usage is TRBJ2-7; 7 nucleotides line up with TRBD1. V shed 6 bases and J 7 bases; nucleotides not matched to a gene: 9. The CDR3 contains 13 residues. CDR3 protein: CASSPGQLTEQYF. The DNA of the CDR3 is TGTGCCAGCAGCCCGGGACAGTTGACAGAGCAGTACTTC.

The chain carries TRBV7-2 and TRBJ1-5, with D unclear. Germline-derived CDR1 and CDR2 are SGHTA and FQGNSA. This CDR3 region has 15 residues. Trimming stripped 2 bases from V and 4 bases from J, with 12 bases between. CDR3 amino acids: CASSLSWNSNQPQHF. The CDR3 bases are TGTGCCAGCAGCTTAAGTTGGAACAGTAATCAGCCCCAGCATTTT.

This rearrangement joins TRBV6-1 to TRBJ1-4, with D possibly being TRBD1 (5 bases). The CDR3 covers 16 residues. CDR1 and CDR2 from the germline V gene are MNHNS and SASEGT. Deletions cut 7 bases from V and 7 bases from J, with 22 bases between. CDR3 sequence reads: CASKVRAGWGGEKLFF. As DNA, the CDR3 is TGTGCCAGCAAAGTGCGAGCAGGGTGGGGAGGTGAAAAACTGTTTTTT.

This clonotype turned up a few times. The chain joins TRBV12-3 or TRBV12-4 to TRBJ1-1; no definite D call. The V end was cut by 1 base, the J end by 6 bases, with 12 bases between. CDR3 length: 14 amino acids. The CDR3 loop is CASSLGGTGPEAFF. The DNA of the CDR3 is TGTGCCAGCAGTTTAGGCGGCACGGGTCCTGAAGCTTTCTTT.

The chain is built from TRBV30 and TRBJ2-1, with D maybe TRBD2 (5 bases). Germline V gives CDR1 GTSNPN, CDR2 SVGIG (reference sequence). Trimming stripped 3 bases from V and 8 bases from J, with 11 bases between. The CDR3 has 12 residues. The CDR3 here is CAWRAAGDEQFF. As DNA, the CDR3 is TGTGCCTGGAGAGCCGCGGGCGATGAGCAGTTCTTC. Full variable domain (missing parts from reference TRBV30 and TRBJ2-1): SQTIHQWPATLVQPVGSPLSLECTVEGTSNPNLYWYRQAAGRGLQLLFYSVGIGQISSEVPQNLSASRPQDRQFILSSKKLLLSDSGFYLCAWRAAGDEQFFGPGTRLTVL.

The J gene is TRBJ1-1, the V gene TRBV7-2; D remains unclear. The CDR3 consists of 12 residues. CDR1 is SGHTA, CDR2 FQGNSA, per germline. Trimming took 4 bases from V and 7 from J, leaving 10 bases between them. Here the CDR3 DNA reads TGTGCCAGCAGCTCCCTCGGATTTGAAGCTTTCTTT. Protein sequence: CASSSLGFEAFF.

The chain employs TRBV12-3 or TRBV12-4 and TRBJ2-2; D possibly corresponds to TRBD2 (5 bases). V lost 5 bases to trimming and J lost 7 bases, with 17 bases between them. The CDR3 loop spans 15 amino acids. The CDR3, as DNA: TGTGCCAGCAGTACTCAGTCCGGGGTGGTCGGGGAGCTGTTTTTT. Translation: CASSTQSGVVGELFF.